This T cell receptor beta chain was sequenced in a study of siplizumab effects on memory and regulatory T cells (dated 2019 in TCRdb). With respect to the entire study: The study examined how the anti-CD2 antibody siplizumab affects alloreactive T-cell subsets in allogeneic mixed lymphocyte reactions built from human PBMCs. What the research found in general, with its limitations: Siplizumab significantly lowered the cumulative frequency of alloreactive sequences that could be traced to unstimulated CD4+ memory T cells. In reactions with siplizumab, an average of about 75% of mappable alloreactive CD4+ clones were Treg-derived, compared with 25% to 30% in control reactions. Because sequences below about 10^-5 frequency were poorly captured, only a minor fraction of alloreactive clones could be mapped to unstimulated subsets. Roughly 75-97% of proliferating CD4+ or CD8+ clones could not be assigned a naive or memory phenotype. No functional confirmation was obtained for the suppressive function of proliferating Tregs from siplizumab cultures. Compared with memory T cells, unstimulated naive T cells appeared more diverse, and naive cells seemed to make a substantial contribution to the alloresponse.

At the junction V is shortened by 6 bases and J by 10 bases, with 13 bases in between. The CDR3 holds 11 amino acids from the cysteine to the phenylalanine. Only the CDR3 DNA stays, 33 bases, in frame from base 1. The germline V gene (reference sequence) supplies CDR1 GTSNPN and CDR2 SVGIG. Concerning this clone: Its antigen is not yet known. No much larger clonotype is one base removed from it; base qualities were not supplied.

The library was made by the immunoSEQ multiplex PCR assay. About 10^5 TCR templates per sample were assayed by the deep sequencing platform. Genomic DNA extracted from sorted T cells was used for TCRbeta CDR3 sequencing. Per the original workflow: The R programming language was used for clonal analysis of TCRbeta CDR3 data. Alloreactive CD4+ and CD8+ clones were identified by comparing unstimulated samples to CFSE-low samples taken after the reaction. Regulatory or non-regulatory origin was assigned to alloreactive CD4+ clones by matching of sequences to sorted unstimulated Treg and non-Treg repertoires. Imported from immuneACCESS, the table was reduced by TCRdb to in-frame sequences with V and J called. These copies leave out some clones; in studies compared against another copy, an unresolved V gene accounts for under half, and the cause of the remainder is not known. From that table come the V and J calls and clone size; the DNA was used to work out D and trimming. This sample has fewer than 100,000 clones in its table, and nearly 95% of those were observed once. The leading ten clones occupy roughly 0.3% of the sample.

Sorted unstimulated T cells and proliferating T cells recovered from mixed lymphocyte reactions were subjected to TCRbeta CDR3 sequencing. Fresh whole blood from around 11 HLA-typed healthy donors was used to isolate PBMCs. Unstimulated CD4+ non-regulatory T cells were FACS-sorted to map the origin of alloreactive clones. Rearrangement joined TRBV30 to TRBJ2-1, with no confidently assigned D gene. Input material: non-Treg CD4+ T cells sorted from blood. The cell subset or site label, as the study defines it: FACS-sorted unstimulated CD4+ non-regulatory T cells. The clonotype was recovered from a human donor in good health. The CDR3 reads as follows: CACTDPGEQFF. Here is the DNA: TGTGCCTGTACCGACCCTGGAGAGCAGTTCTTC.